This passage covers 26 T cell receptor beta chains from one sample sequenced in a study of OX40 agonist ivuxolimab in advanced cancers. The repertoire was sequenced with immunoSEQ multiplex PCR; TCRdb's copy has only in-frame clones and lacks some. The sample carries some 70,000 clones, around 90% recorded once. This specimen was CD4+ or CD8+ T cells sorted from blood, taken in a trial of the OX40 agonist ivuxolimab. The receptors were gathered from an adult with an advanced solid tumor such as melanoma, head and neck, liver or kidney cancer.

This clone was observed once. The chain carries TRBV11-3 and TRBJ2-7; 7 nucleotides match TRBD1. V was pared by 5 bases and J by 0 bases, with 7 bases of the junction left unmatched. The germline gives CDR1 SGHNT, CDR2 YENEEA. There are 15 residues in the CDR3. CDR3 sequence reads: CASSPSGQSSYEQYF. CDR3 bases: TGTGCCAGCAGCCCCTCGGGACAGTCCTCCTACGAGCAGTACTTC.

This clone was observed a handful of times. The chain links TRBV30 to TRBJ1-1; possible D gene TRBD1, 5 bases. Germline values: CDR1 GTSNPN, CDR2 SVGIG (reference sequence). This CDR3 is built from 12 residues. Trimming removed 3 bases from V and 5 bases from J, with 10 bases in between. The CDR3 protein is CAWSPQVTEAFF. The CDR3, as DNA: TGTGCCTGGAGCCCACAGGTAACTGAAGCTTTCTTT.

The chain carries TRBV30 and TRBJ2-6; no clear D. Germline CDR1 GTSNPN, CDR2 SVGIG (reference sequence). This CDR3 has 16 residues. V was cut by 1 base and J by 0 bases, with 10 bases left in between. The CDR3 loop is CAWSAYKLSGANVLTF. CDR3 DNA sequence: TGTGCCTGGAGTGCTTATAAACTCTCTGGGGCCAACGTCCTGACTTTC.

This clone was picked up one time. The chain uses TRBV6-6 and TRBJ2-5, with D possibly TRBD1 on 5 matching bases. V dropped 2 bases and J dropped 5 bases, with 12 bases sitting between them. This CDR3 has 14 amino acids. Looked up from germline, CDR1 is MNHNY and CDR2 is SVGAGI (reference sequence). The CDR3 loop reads CASSYGQGSETQYF. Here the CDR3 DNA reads TGTGCCAGCAGTTACGGGCAGGGTAGCGAGACCCAGTACTTC.

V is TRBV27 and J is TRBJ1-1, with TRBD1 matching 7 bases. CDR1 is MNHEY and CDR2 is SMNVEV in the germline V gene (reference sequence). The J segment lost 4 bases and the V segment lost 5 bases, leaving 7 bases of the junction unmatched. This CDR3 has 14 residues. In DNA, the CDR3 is TGTGCCAGCAGTCCCAACAGGGGAGGCACTGAAGCTTTCTTT. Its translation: CASSPNRGGTEAFF.

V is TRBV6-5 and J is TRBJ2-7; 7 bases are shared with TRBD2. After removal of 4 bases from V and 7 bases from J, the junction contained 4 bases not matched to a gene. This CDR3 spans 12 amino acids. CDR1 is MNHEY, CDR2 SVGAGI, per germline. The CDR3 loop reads CASSFLGGEQYF. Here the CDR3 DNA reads TGTGCCAGCAGTTTCCTCGGGGGGGAGCAGTACTTC.

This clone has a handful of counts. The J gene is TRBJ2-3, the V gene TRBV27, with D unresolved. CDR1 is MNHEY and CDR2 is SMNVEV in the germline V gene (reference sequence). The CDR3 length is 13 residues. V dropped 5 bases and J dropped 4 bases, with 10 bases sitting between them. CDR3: CASSETRADTQYF. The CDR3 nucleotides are TGTGCCAGCAGTGAGACTCGGGCAGATACGCAGTATTTT.

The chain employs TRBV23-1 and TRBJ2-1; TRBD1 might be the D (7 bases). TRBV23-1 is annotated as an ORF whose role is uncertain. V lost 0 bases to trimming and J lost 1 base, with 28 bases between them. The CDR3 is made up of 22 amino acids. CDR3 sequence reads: CASSQSRLDSGRGARSYNEQFF. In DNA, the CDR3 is TGCGCCAGCAGTCAATCTCGACTCGACTCAGGCAGGGGGGCCAGGTCCTACAATGAGCAGTTCTTC.

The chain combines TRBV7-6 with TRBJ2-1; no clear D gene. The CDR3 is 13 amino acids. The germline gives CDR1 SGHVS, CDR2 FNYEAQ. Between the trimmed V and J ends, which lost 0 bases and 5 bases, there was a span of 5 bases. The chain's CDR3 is CASSLAVNNEQFF. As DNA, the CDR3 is TGTGCCAGCAGCTTAGCAGTGAACAATGAGCAGTTCTTC.

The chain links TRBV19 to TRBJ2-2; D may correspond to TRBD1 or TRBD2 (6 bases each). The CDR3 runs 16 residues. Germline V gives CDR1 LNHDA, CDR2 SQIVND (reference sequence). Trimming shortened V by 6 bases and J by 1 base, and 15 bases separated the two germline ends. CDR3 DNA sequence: TGTGCCAGTAGAGCCGGAGGGGGTTGGAACACCGGGGAGCTGTTTTTT. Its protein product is CASRAGGGWNTGELFF. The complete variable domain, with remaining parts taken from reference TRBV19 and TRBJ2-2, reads DGGITQSPKYLFRKEGQNVTLSCEQNLNHDAMYWYRQDPGQGLRLIYYSQIVNDFQKGDIAEGYSVSREKKESFPLTVTSAQKNPTAFYLCASRAGGGWNTGELFFGEGSRLTVL.

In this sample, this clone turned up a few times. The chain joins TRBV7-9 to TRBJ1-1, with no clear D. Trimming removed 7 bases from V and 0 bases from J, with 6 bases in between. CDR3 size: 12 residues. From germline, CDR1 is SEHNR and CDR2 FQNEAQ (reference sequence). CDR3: CASTAVNTEAFF. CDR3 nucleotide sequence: TGTGCCAGCACCGCGGTGAACACTGAAGCTTTCTTT.

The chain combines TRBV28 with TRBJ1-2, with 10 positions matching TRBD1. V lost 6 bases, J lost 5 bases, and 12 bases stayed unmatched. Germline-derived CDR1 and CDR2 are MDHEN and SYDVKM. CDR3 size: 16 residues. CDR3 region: CASSSPTGGGLYGYTF. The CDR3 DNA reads TGTGCCAGCAGCTCCCCGACAGGGGGCGGTTTGTATGGCTACACCTTC.

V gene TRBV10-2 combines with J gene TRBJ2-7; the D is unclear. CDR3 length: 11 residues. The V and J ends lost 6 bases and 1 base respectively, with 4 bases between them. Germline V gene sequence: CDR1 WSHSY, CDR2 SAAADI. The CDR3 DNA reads TGCGCCAGCAGGTTTTCCTACGAGCAGTACTTC. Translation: CASRFSYEQYF.

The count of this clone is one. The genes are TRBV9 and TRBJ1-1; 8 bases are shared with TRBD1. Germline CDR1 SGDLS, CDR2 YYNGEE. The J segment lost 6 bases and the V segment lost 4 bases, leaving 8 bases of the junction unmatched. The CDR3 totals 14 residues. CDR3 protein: CASSTGQDPPEAFF. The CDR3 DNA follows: TGTGCCAGCAGCACGGGACAGGACCCACCTGAAGCTTTCTTT.

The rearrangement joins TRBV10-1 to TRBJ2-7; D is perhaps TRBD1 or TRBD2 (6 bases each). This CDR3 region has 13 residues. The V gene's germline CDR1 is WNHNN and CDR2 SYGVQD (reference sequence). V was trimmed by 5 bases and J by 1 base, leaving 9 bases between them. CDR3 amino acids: CASSRGVSYEQYF. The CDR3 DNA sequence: TGCGCCAGCAGTAGGGGGGTTTCCTACGAGCAGTACTTC.

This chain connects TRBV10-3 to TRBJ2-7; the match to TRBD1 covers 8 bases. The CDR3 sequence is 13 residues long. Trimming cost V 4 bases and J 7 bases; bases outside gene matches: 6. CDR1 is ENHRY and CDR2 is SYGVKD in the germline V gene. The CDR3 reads CAISGVDRGEQYF. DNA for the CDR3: TGTGCCATCAGTGGGGTCGACAGGGGTGAGCAGTACTTC.

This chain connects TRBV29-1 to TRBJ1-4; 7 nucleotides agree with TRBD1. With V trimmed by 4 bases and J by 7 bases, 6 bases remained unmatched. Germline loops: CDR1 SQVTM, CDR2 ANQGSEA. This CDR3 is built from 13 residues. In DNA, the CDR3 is TGCAGCGTTGGGCAGGGGGTAGGTGAAAAACTGTTTTTT. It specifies CSVGQGVGEKLFF.

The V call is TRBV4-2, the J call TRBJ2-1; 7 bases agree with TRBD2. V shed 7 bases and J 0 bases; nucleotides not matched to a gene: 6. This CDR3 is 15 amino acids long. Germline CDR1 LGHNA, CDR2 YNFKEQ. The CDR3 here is CASTGLQSSYNEQFF. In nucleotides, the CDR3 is TGTGCCAGCACGGGACTACAGAGCTCCTACAATGAGCAGTTCTTC.

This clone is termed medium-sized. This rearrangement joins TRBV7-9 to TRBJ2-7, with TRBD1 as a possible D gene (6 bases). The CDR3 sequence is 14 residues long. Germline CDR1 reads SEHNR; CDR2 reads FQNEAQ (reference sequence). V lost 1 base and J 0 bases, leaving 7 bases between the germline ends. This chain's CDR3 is CASSLEGHSYEQYF. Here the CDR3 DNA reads TGTGCCAGCAGCTTAGAGGGACACTCCTACGAGCAGTACTTC.

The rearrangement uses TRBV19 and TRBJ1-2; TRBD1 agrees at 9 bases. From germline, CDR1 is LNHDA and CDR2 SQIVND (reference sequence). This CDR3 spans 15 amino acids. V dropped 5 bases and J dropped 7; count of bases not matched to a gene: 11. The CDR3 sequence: CASSDGQGQASGYTF. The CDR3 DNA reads TGTGCCAGTAGTGACGGACAGGGGCAGGCCTCTGGCTACACCTTC.

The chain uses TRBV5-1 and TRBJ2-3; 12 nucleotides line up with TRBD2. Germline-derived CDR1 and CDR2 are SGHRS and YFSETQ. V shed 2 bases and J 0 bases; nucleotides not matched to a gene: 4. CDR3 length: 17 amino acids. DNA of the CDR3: TGCGCCAGCAGCTTAGGACTAGCGGGAACGAGCACAGATACGCAGTATTTT. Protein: CASSLGLAGTSTDTQYF.

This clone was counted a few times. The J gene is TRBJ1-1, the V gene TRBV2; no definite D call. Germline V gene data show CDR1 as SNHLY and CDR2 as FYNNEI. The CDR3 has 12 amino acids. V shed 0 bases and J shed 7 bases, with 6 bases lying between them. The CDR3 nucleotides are TGTGCCAGCAGTGAAGCGGGAGGTGAAGCTTTCTTT. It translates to CASSEAGGEAFF.

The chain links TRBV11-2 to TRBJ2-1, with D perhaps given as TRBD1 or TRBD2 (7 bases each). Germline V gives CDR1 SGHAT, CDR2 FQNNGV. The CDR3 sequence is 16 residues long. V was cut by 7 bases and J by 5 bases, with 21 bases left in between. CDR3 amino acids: CASTQGGGVGHNEQFF. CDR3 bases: TGTGCCAGCACCCAGGGGGGGGGCGTGGGGCACAATGAGCAGTTCTTC.

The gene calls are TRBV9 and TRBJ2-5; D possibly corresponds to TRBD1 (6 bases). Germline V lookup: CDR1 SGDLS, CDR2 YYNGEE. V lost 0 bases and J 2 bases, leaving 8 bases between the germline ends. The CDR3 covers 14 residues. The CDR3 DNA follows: TGTGCCAGCAGCGTAGGTAGGGGGCAAGAGACCCAGTACTTC. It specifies CASSVGRGQETQYF.

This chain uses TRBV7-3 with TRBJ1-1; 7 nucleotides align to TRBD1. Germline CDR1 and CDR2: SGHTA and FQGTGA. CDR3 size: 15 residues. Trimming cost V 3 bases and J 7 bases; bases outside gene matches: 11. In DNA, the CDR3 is TGTGCCAGCAGCTTTAGCCCGGGGACAGCTATTGAAGCTTTCTTT. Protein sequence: CASSFSPGTAIEAFF. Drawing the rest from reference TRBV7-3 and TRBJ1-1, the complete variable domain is GAGVSQTPSNKVTEKGKYVELRCDPISGHTALYWYRQSLGQGPEFLIYFQGTGAADDSGLPNDRFFAVRPEGSVSTLKIQRTERGDSAVYLCASSFSPGTAIEAFFGQGTRLTVV.

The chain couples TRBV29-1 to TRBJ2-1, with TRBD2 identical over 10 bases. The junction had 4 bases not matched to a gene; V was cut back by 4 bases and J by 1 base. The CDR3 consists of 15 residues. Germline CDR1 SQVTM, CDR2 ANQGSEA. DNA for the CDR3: TGCAGCGTTGCCTTAGCGGGGGGTTCCTACAATGAGCAGTTCTTC. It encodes CSVALAGGSYNEQFF.